This TCR beta chain was observed in a study of blood T cell repertoires in COVID-19. Participants spanned ages about 18 to 100 years and resided in 20 to 25 US areas. Cohort 3 recovered donors had two negative PCRs, clearance, or symptom resolution. Sequenced by immunoSEQ multiplex PCR; TCRdb stores in-frame clones only, minus some. The data contain about 140,000 clones, more than 75% of them singletons. Deletions cut 0 bases from V and 5 bases from J, with 13 bases between. Germline V gene lookup returns CDR1 GTSNPN and CDR2 SVGIG (reference sequence). The CDR3 totals 14 residues. This TCR derives from a man in his sixties who had recovered from COVID-19. The source material was PBMCs or T cells enriched from blood (not recorded which). The chain recombines TRBV30 with TRBJ2-5; TRBD1 might be the D (5 bases). CDR3 amino acids: CAWSVLLGRETQYF. DNA for the CDR3: TGTGCCTGGAGTGTACTGTTGGGGCGGGAGACCCAGTACTTC.